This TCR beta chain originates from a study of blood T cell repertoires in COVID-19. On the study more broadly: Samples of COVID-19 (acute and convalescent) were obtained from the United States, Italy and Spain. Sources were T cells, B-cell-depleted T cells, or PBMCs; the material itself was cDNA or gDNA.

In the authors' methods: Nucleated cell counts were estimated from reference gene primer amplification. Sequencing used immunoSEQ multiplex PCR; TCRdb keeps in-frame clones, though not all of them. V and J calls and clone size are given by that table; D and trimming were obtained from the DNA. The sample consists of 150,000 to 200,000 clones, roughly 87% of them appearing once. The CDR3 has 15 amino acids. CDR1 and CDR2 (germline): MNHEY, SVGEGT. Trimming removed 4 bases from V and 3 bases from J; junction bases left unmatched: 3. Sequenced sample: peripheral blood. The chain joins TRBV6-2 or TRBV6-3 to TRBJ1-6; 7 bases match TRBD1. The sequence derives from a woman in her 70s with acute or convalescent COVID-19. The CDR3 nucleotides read TGTGCCAGCAGTTGGACAGGCGACTATAATTCACCCCTCCACTTT. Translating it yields CASSWTGDYNSPLHF.